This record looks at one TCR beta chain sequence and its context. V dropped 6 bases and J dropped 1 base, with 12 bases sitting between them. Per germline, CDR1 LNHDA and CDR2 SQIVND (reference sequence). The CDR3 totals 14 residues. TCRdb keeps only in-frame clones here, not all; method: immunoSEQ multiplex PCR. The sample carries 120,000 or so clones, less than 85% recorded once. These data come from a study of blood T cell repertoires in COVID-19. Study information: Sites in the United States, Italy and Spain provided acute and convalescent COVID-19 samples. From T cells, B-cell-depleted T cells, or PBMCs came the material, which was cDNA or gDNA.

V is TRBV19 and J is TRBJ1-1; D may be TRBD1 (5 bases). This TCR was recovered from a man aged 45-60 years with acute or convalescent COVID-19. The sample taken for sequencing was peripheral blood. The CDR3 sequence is CASSPAQGNTEAFF. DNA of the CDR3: TGTGCCAGTAGCCCCGCGCAGGGGAACACTGAAGCTTTCTTT.